This passage covers 20 T cell receptor beta chains from one sample sequenced in a study of T cells in Graves' hyperthyroidism and ophthalmopathy. Amplified TCR beta CDR3 regions derived from RNA transcripts. Using the HTBI primer set, a first-round RT-PCR was run on the TCR CDR3. TCRdb recomputed calls from the multiplex PCR reads with MiXCR, one row per CDR3 protein. The sample carries fewer than 850,000 distinct CDR3 sequences, 17% recorded once. Specimen: blood. These receptors were obtained from a man in his fifties with Graves' hyperthyroidism.

The chain joins TRBV11-2 to TRBJ2-7; D call uncertain. This CDR3 is 13 amino acids long. CDR1 is SGHAT, CDR2 FQNNGV, per germline. Written as DNA, the CDR3 is TGTGCCAGCAGCTTGCGTCCTTCCTACGAGCCGTACGTC. Amino acids: CASSLRPSYEPYV.

This clonotype was picked up a small number of times. The chain combines TRBV12-3 or TRBV12-4 with TRBJ2-1; a weak D match, TRBD1 (6 bases). The CDR3 contains 17 residues. The V end was cut by 6 bases, the J end by 9 bases, with 27 bases between. The CDR3 sequence: CASRPVTLGALDSEQFF. The CDR3 DNA is TGTGCCAGCAGGCCAGTCACTTTGGGGGCCCTGGACAGTGAGCAGTTCTTC.

The sample holds many counts of this clonotype. The chain employs TRBV28 and TRBJ1-1; D call uncertain. Trimming left V 2 bases short and J 2 bases short, with 6 bases between. The CDR3 runs to 13 residues. From germline, CDR1 is MDHEN and CDR2 SYDVKM. This chain's CDR3 is CASSLTANTEAFF. CDR3 in DNA: TGTGCCAGCAGTTTAACAGCCAACACTGAAGCTTTCTTT.

There are many counts of this clonotype. The chain carries TRBV7-8 and TRBJ1-1, with 12 bases identical to TRBD1. This CDR3 region has 16 residues. V shed 5 bases and J 1 base; nucleotides not matched to a gene: 5. In germline, CDR1 is SGHVS, CDR2 FQNEAQ. The CDR3 here is CASSDRDRGPNTEAFF. DNA of the CDR3: TGTGCCAGCAGCGACCGGGACAGGGGGCCGAACACTGAAGCTTTCTTT. The whole variable domain, filled in from reference TRBV7-8 and TRBJ1-1, reads GAGVSQSPRYKVAKRGQDVALRCDPISGHVSLFWYQQALGQGPEFLTYFQNEAQLDKSGLPSDRFFAERPEGSVSTLKIQRTQQEDSAVYLCASSDRDRGPNTEAFFGQGTRLTVV.

The rearrangement uses TRBV20-1 and TRBJ2-7, with a weak D call TRBD2 (5 bases). From germline, CDR1 is DFQATT and CDR2 SNEGSKA (reference sequence). V was cut by 5 bases and J by 3 bases, with 14 bases left in between. There are 13 residues in the CDR3. The CDR3 nucleotides are TGCAGTGCTCTAGCCCCGGGGATCTACGAGCAGTACTTC. As protein: CSALAPGIYEQYF.

This clonotype was seen at least ten times. The chain links TRBV30 to TRBJ1-4; tentatively, D is TRBD1 (5 bases). The V gene's germline CDR1 is GTSNPN and CDR2 SVGIG (reference sequence). Between the trimmed V and J ends, which lost 2 bases and 14 bases, there was a span of 12 bases. CDR3 length: 11 amino acids. CDR3 in amino acids: CAWSPGVALFF. The DNA for the CDR3 is TGTGCCTGGAGTCCGGGGGTAGCCCTGTTTTTT.

V is TRBV20-1 and J is TRBJ2-2; TRBD2 aligns across 15 bases. There are 17 residues in the CDR3. With V trimmed by 1 base and J by 3 bases, 3 bases remained unmatched. The germline gives CDR1 DFQATT, CDR2 SNEGSKA (reference sequence). The CDR3 sequence is CSARGTSGRAYTGELFF. Written as DNA, the CDR3 is TGCAGTGCTAGAGGGACTAGCGGGAGGGCCTACACCGGGGAGCTGTTTTTT.

This clonotype was observed a handful of times. The chain carries TRBV30 and TRBJ2-3; TRBD2 might be the D (5 bases). The germline V gene has CDR1 GTSNPN and CDR2 SVGIG (reference sequence). The CDR3 length is 15 residues. Trimming removed 4 bases at V and 1 base at J, with 15 bases between. CDR3 protein: CAWTMSGFRTDTQYF. The CDR3 DNA reads TGTGCCTGGACCATGTCGGGGTTCCGCACAGATACGCAGTATTTT.

This chain joins TRBV9 and TRBJ2-1, with D unclear. The CDR3 consists of 15 residues. The germline CDR1 and CDR2 sequences are SGDLS and YYNGEE. Trimming removed 2 bases from V and 2 bases from J, with 11 bases in between. The CDR3 DNA is TGTGCCAGCAGCGTCAAGGGTCTTACCTACAATGAGCAGTTCTTC. It translates to CASSVKGLTYNEQFF. Complete variable domain (other parts from reference TRBV9 and TRBJ2-1): DSGVTQTPKHLITATGQRVTLRCSPRSGDLSVYWYQQSLDQGLQFLIQYYNGEERAKGNILERFSAQQFPDLHSELNLSSLELGDSALYFCASSVKGLTYNEQFFGPGTRLTVL.

This clonotype was recorded at least ten times. The chain joins TRBV28 to TRBJ2-7; no reliable D call. CDR3 length: 14 amino acids. The V end lost 2 bases, the J end lost 3 bases, and 11 bases lay between the germline ends. The V gene's germline CDR1 is MDHEN and CDR2 SYDVKM. The CDR3 spells CASSLPATYYEQYF. DNA for the CDR3: TGTGCCAGCAGTTTACCGGCCACCTACTACGAGCAGTACTTC.

In its sample, this clonotype was seen many times. The J gene is TRBJ2-5, the V gene TRBV27, with a possible D match to TRBD1 (6 bases). CDR3 length equals 13 residues. The V end was cut by 3 bases, the J end by 5 bases, with 10 bases between. Germline assignment: CDR1 MNHEY and CDR2 SMNVEV (reference sequence). CDR3 sequence reads: CASSFQGWETQYF. The CDR3 DNA follows: TGTGCCAGCAGTTTCCAGGGGTGGGAGACCCAGTACTTC.

This clonotype came up a few times. V is TRBV30 and J is TRBJ2-3; D uncertain. Germline V gives CDR1 GTSNPN, CDR2 SVGIG (reference sequence). The CDR3 is 14 amino acids. Trimming shortened V by 5 bases and J by 2 bases, and 14 bases separated the two germline ends. In DNA form, the CDR3 reads TGTGCCTGGGGAAATTGGGTTAACACAGATACGCAGTATTTT. It codes for CAWGNWVNTDTQYF.

V usage is TRBV5-1 and J usage is TRBJ1-6; 7 bases match TRBD1. Germline V gives CDR1 SGHRS, CDR2 YFSETQ. The CDR3 covers 14 residues. The J segment lost 10 bases and the V segment lost 2 bases, leaving 6 bases of the junction unmatched. The CDR3 reads CASSLYTGASPLHF. The CDR3 nucleotides read TGCGCCAGCAGCTTATATACAGGGGCATCACCCCTCCACTTT.

In its sample, this clonotype was seen a few times. The chain uses TRBV9 and TRBJ2-7, with D perhaps matching TRBD1 (5 bases). This CDR3 is 13 amino acids long. Germline V gene sequence: CDR1 SGDLS, CDR2 YYNGEE. Trimming shortened V by 3 bases and J by 3 bases, and 10 bases separated the two germline ends. As DNA, the CDR3 is TGTGCCAGCAGCGCCTTCGACAGCTACGAGCAGTACTTC. Its protein is CASSAFDSYEQYF.

This clonotype was seen many times. The CDR3 DNA follows: TGTGCCAGCAGTTATCCAGAGAATGAAAAACTGTTTTTT. This sequence encodes CASSYPENEKLFF. V gene TRBV28 combines with J gene TRBJ1-4; D call uncertain. Trimming pared 4 bases from V and 5 bases from J, leaving 8 bases between. The CDR3 totals 13 residues. Germline V gene lookup returns CDR1 MDHEN and CDR2 SYDVKM. Variable domain in full (rest from reference TRBV28 and TRBJ1-4): DVKVTQSSRYLVKRTGEKVFLECVQDMDHENMFWYRQDPGLGLRLIYFSYDVKMKEKGDIPEGYSVSREKKERFSLILESASTNQTSMYLCASSYPENEKLFFGSGTQLSVL.

The table lists this clonotype with many counts. The chain recombines TRBV28 with TRBJ2-1, with a tentative D call TRBD2 (5 bases). Between the trimmed V and J ends, which lost 6 bases and 0 bases, there was a span of 24 bases. The CDR3 covers 19 residues. CDR1 and CDR2 (germline): MDHEN, SYDVKM. In DNA, the CDR3 is TGTGCCAGCAGCAGCAGCGGAGTTGGTGTAGTGAGCTCCTACAATGAGCAGTTCTTC. Translated: CASSSSGVGVVSSYNEQFF.

The chain links TRBV19 to TRBJ2-7; TRBD2 might be the D (6 bases). The CDR3 sequence is 14 residues long. Germline-derived CDR1 and CDR2 are LNHDA and SQIVND (reference sequence). Trimming cost V 11 bases and J 1 base, with 18 bases left between them. CDR3 sequence: CAVHPGDCSYEQYF. The CDR3 coding sequence is TGTGCCGTCCACCCCGGGGACTGTTCCTACGAGCAGTACTTC.

This clonotype was seen a few times. The chain recombines TRBV3-1 with TRBJ1-1; no clear D. CDR3 size: 15 residues. Germline loops: CDR1 LGHDT, CDR2 YNNKEL (reference sequence). V lost 0 bases, J lost 0 bases, and 8 bases lay in between. The CDR3 protein is CASSQDERMNTEAFF. For the CDR3, the DNA is TGTGCCAGCAGCCAAGATGAAAGAATGAACACTGAAGCTTTCTTT.

The V call is TRBV19, the J call TRBJ1-5; tentatively, D is TRBD1 (5 bases). Germline assignment: CDR1 LNHDA and CDR2 SQIVND (reference sequence). There are 12 residues in the CDR3. V lost 6 bases, J lost 7 bases, and 10 bases lay in between. CDR3 amino acids: CASRPKGQPQHF. For the CDR3, the DNA is TGTGCCAGTAGACCAAAGGGGCAGCCCCAGCATTTT.

This clonotype was seen at least ten times. The J gene is TRBJ1-2, the V gene TRBV5-1; unclear D gene. Looked up from germline, CDR1 is SGHRS and CDR2 is YFSETQ. The CDR3 totals 11 residues. Trimming removed 2 bases from V and 7 bases from J, with 6 bases in between. The CDR3 loop is CASSLNPGYTF. In DNA, the CDR3 is TGCGCCAGCAGCTTAAATCCTGGCTACACCTTC.